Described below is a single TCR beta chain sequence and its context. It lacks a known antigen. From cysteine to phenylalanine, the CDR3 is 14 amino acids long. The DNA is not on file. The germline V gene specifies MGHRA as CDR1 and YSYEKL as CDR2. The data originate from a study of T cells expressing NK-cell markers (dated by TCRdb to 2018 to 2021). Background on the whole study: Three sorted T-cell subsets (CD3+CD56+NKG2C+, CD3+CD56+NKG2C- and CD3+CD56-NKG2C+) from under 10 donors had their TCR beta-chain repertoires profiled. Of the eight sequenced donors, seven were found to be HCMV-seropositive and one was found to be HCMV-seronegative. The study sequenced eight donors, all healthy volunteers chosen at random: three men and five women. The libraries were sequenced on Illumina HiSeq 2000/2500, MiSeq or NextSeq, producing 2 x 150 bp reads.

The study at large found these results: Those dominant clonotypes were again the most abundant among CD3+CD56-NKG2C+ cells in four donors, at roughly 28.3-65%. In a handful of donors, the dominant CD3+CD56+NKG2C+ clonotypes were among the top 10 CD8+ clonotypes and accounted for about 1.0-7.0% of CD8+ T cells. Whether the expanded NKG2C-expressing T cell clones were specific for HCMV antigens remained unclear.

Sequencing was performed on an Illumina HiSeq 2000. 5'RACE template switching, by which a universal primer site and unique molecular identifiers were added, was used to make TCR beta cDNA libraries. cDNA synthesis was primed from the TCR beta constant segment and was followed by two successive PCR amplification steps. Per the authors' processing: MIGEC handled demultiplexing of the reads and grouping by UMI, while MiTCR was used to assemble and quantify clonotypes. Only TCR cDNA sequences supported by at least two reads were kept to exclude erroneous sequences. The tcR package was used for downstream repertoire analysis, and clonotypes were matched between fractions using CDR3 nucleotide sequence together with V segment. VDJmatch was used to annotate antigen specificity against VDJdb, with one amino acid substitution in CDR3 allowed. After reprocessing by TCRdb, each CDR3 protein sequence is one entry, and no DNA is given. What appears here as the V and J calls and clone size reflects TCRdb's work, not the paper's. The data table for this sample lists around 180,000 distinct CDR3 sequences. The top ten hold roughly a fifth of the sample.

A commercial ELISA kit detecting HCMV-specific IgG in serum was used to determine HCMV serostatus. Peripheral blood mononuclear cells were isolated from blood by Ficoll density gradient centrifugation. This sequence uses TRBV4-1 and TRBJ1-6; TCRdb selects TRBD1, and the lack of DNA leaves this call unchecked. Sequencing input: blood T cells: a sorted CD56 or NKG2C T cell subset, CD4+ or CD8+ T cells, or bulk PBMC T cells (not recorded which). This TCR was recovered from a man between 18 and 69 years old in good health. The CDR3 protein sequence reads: CASRAWGSGSPLHF.